This passage covers 22 T cell receptor beta chains from one sample sequenced in a study of identical twins. TCRdb redid the calling of the 5' RACE reads with MiXCR, one entry per CDR3 protein. The sample has some 240,000 distinct CDR3 sequences; about 8.9% are singletons. The sample was also linked to a second study, of yellow fever vaccine responses in identical twins.

Sequencing input: CD8+ T cells sorted from blood. The receptors here all came from a woman between 18 and 29 years old in good health.

The sample holds a few counts of this clonotype. This chain connects TRBV4-3 to TRBJ2-3; D uncertain. From germline, CDR1 is LGHNA and CDR2 YSLEER. V shed 0 bases and J shed 1 base, with 5 bases lying between them. The CDR3 runs to 14 residues. Here the CDR3 reads CASSQDQGTDTQYF. The CDR3 nucleotides read TGCGCCAGCAGCCAAGATCAGGGCACAGATACGCAGTATTTT.

This chain uses TRBV11-2 with TRBJ2-4; the D is unclear. Germline-derived CDR1 and CDR2 are SGHAT and FQNNGV. V dropped 4 bases and J dropped 4 bases, with 5 bases sitting between them. This CDR3 spans 12 amino acids. The CDR3 DNA reads as TGTGCCAGCAGCTCCCCGAAAAACATTCAGTACTTC. Translation gives CASSSPKNIQYF.

A few counts support this clonotype. This chain connects TRBV20-1 to TRBJ2-7, with D possibly matching TRBD2 (6 bases). V gave up 3 bases and J gave up 1 base, with 13 bases separating them. CDR1 and CDR2 from the germline V gene are DFQATT and SNEGSKA (reference sequence). The CDR3 is made up of 14 amino acids. The CDR3 is CSARGGPISYEQYF. The CDR3 DNA reads TGCAGTGCTAGGGGAGGACCGATTTCCTACGAGCAGTACTTC.

This clonotype appeared a few times. J is TRBJ2-7 and V is TRBV28; D is perhaps TRBD1 (6 bases). The V gene lost 3 bases and the J gene lost 3 bases, with 15 bases spanning the gap. Germline CDR1 reads MDHEN; CDR2 reads SYDVKM. This CDR3 contains 15 residues. CDR3 amino acids: CASSFGPGVVYEQYF. CDR3 sequence (DNA): TGTGCCAGCAGTTTTGGGCCAGGGGTCGTCTACGAGCAGTACTTC.

The table lists this clonotype with many counts. V is TRBV12-3 or TRBV12-4 and J is TRBJ1-1; D gene ambiguous. V shed 2 bases and J shed 1 base, with 14 bases lying between them. The CDR3 has 16 amino acids. The CDR3 nucleotides are TGTGCCAGCAGTTTATTGTTCCTGGGCCAGAACACTGAAGCTTTCTTT. Translation: CASSLLFLGQNTEAFF.

This clonotype was observed at least ten times. V usage is TRBV24-1 and J usage is TRBJ2-3, with 9 bases aligning to TRBD1. The CDR3 is 17 amino acids. V gave up 2 bases and J gave up 4 bases; unmatched junction bases: 9. Germline V gene lookup returns CDR1 KGHDR and CDR2 SFDVKD. CDR3 amino acids: CATSDSTGGWYADTQYF. The CDR3 nucleotides read TGTGCCACCAGTGATTCAACAGGGGGCTGGTATGCAGATACGCAGTATTTT.

This clonotype has at least ten counts. The rearrangement joins TRBV4-3 to TRBJ2-1; D remains unclear. V lost 5 bases and J 10 bases, leaving 15 bases between the germline ends. CDR3 length: 13 amino acids. Germline V gene lookup returns CDR1 LGHNA and CDR2 YSLEER. CDR3 nucleotide sequence: TGCGCCAGCAGCACCCTTAATCTGCAGGAGCAGTTCTTC. Its protein product is CASSTLNLQEQFF.

The genes are TRBV29-1 and TRBJ2-7; TRBD1 is a possible D gene (9 bases). Germline V lookup: CDR1 SQVTM, CDR2 ANQGSEA. CDR3 length: 16 residues. Trimming left V 6 bases short and J 3 bases short, with 24 bases between. The CDR3 is CSVVSGVAGQGYEQYF. The CDR3 coding sequence is TGCAGCGTCGTGTCGGGTGTAGCGGGACAGGGCTACGAGCAGTACTTC.

This clonotype has a count of ten or more. The rearrangement joins TRBV2 to TRBJ2-1, with a possible D match to TRBD1 (6 bases). This CDR3 comprises 15 residues. CDR1 is SNHLY, CDR2 FYNNEI, per germline. V dropped 6 bases and J dropped 0 bases, with 12 bases sitting between them. The CDR3 nucleotides read TGTGCCAGCAGGGAACAGGGCAGCTCCTACAATGAGCAGTTCTTC. Amino acid sequence: CASREQGSSYNEQFF.

The genes are TRBV7-2 and TRBJ2-7; the D gene is possibly TRBD1 (5 bases). The CDR3 runs to 14 residues. The V end lost 5 bases, the J end lost 0 bases, and 11 bases lay between the germline ends. The germline V gene encodes CDR1 SGHTA and CDR2 FQGNSA. In DNA, the CDR3 is TGTGCCAGCAGCGTTTACGACAGCTCCTACGAGCAGTACTTC. Protein: CASSVYDSSYEQYF.

This clonotype was detected a few times. The V call is TRBV3-1, the J call TRBJ2-1; D is possibly TRBD2 (5 bases). Trimming took off 1 base at V and 5 bases at J, with 12 bases between the two ends. The CDR3 spans 15 residues. Germline CDR1 reads LGHDT; CDR2 reads YNNKEL (reference sequence). The CDR3 reads CASSQGPAANNEQFF. The CDR3 nucleotides are TGTGCCAGCAGCCAAGGGCCAGCGGCGAACAATGAGCAGTTCTTC.

The chain links TRBV20-1 to TRBJ1-2; weak D call: TRBD1 (5 bases). Trimming cost V 0 bases and J 2 bases, with 13 bases left between them. Germline CDR1 and CDR2: DFQATT and SNEGSKA (reference sequence). The length of the CDR3 is 15 residues. CDR3 in amino acids: CSARDRDRANYGYTF. DNA of the CDR3: TGCAGTGCTAGAGATCGCGACAGAGCGAACTATGGCTACACCTTC.

This clonotype was picked up one time. The gene calls are TRBV27 and TRBJ2-1; D unclear. There are 13 residues in the CDR3. Germline assignment: CDR1 MNHEY and CDR2 SMNVEV (reference sequence). Trimming took off 6 bases at V and 6 bases at J, with 12 bases between the two ends. The CDR3 reads CASRLRQLNEQFF. The DNA of the CDR3 is TGTGCCAGCAGACTAAGGCAGCTCAATGAGCAGTTCTTC.

The CDR3 loop reads CSVEGKGENTGELFF. In nucleotides, the CDR3 is TGCAGCGTTGAGGGGAAGGGGGAGAACACCGGGGAGCTGTTTTTT. The J gene is TRBJ2-2, the V gene TRBV29-1; weak D call: TRBD1 (6 bases). The V gene lost 3 bases and the J gene lost 1 base, with 12 bases spanning the gap. This CDR3 contains 15 residues. CDR1 is SQVTM, CDR2 ANQGSEA, per germline.

The chain is built from TRBV6-5 and TRBJ2-7, with D possibly matching TRBD2 (6 bases). The V gene's germline CDR1 is MNHEY and CDR2 SVGAGI. V was pared by 0 bases and J by 7 bases, with 13 bases between. The CDR3 is 14 residues long. CDR3 in amino acids: CASSYSSPAGEQYF. The CDR3 region has the DNA TGTGCCAGCAGTTACTCGAGCCCCGCGGGAGAGCAGTACTTC.

In this sample, this clonotype turned up a few times. The chain has TRBV5-6 and TRBJ2-1, with D tentatively TRBD1 or TRBD2 (5 bases each). The CDR3 length is 17 residues. Germline CDR1 reads SGHDT; CDR2 reads YYEEEE. V was shortened by 0 bases and J by 0 bases, with 13 bases between the two germline ends. The CDR3: CASSLGGALSSYNEQFF. For the CDR3, the DNA is TGTGCCAGCAGCTTGGGAGGGGCTCTGAGCTCCTACAATGAGCAGTTCTTC.

V gene TRBV6-2 or TRBV6-3 combines with J gene TRBJ2-1; D remains ambiguous. Between the trimmed V and J ends, which lost 2 bases and 8 bases, there was a span of 4 bases. Germline V lookup: CDR1 MNHEY, CDR2 SVGEGT. This CDR3 is built from 11 residues. DNA of the CDR3: TGTGCCAGCAGTTACACGCATGAGCAGTTCTTC. It yields the protein CASSYTHEQFF.

In its sample, this clonotype was seen a few times. This chain uses TRBV4-3 with TRBJ2-1; 9 nucleotides align to TRBD2. Trimming at V came to 2 bases and at J to 5 bases, leaving 16 bases not matched to a gene. This CDR3 comprises 19 residues. The germline gives CDR1 LGHNA, CDR2 YSLEER. In DNA form, the CDR3 reads TGCGCCAGCAGCCAAATGACTTTTATGAGCGGGAGGATCGACAATGAGCAGTTCTTC. Translated: CASSQMTFMSGRIDNEQFF.

This rearrangement joins TRBV20-1 to TRBJ2-2; the match to TRBD1 covers 8 bases. CDR3 length: 15 residues. The V gene's germline CDR1 is DFQATT and CDR2 SNEGSKA (reference sequence). V shed 7 bases and J 3 bases; nucleotides not matched to a gene: 10. Here the CDR3 reads CSVHSGQGDTGELFF. In DNA, the CDR3 is TGCAGTGTCCATAGCGGACAGGGTGACACCGGGGAGCTGTTTTTT.

This clonotype was found many times. The chain couples TRBV28 to TRBJ2-5; 12 bases fit TRBD2. Germline V CDR1 and CDR2: MDHEN, SYDVKM. This CDR3 contains 18 residues. J gave up 5 bases and V 4 bases, and 14 bases lay outside the gene matches. In DNA, the CDR3 is TGTGCCAGCAGTTACCTGACTAGCGGGAGCGGAATGATTGAGACCCAGTACTTC. Translation: CASSYLTSGSGMIETQYF.

The rearrangement links TRBV6-2 or TRBV6-3 to TRBJ2-3, with TRBD2 as a possible D gene (5 bases). The CDR3 totals 17 residues. Deletions cut 2 bases from V and 1 base from J, with 16 bases between. Germline assignment: CDR1 MNHEY and CDR2 SVGEGT. The CDR3 is CASSYAPMRARTDTQYF. The CDR3 region has the DNA TGTGCCAGCAGTTACGCCCCCATGCGGGCCCGCACAGATACGCAGTATTTT.

The chain couples TRBV6-2 or TRBV6-3 to TRBJ2-2, with D tentatively TRBD1 or TRBD2 (5 bases each). Looked up from germline, CDR1 is MNHEY and CDR2 is SVGEGT. The germline V and J ends were trimmed by 7 bases and 9 bases, with 12 bases remaining between them. The CDR3 sequence is 12 residues long. The DNA for the CDR3 is TGTGCCAGCAACAAGCCGGGACGGGAGCTGTTTTTT. Its protein product is CASNKPGRELFF.